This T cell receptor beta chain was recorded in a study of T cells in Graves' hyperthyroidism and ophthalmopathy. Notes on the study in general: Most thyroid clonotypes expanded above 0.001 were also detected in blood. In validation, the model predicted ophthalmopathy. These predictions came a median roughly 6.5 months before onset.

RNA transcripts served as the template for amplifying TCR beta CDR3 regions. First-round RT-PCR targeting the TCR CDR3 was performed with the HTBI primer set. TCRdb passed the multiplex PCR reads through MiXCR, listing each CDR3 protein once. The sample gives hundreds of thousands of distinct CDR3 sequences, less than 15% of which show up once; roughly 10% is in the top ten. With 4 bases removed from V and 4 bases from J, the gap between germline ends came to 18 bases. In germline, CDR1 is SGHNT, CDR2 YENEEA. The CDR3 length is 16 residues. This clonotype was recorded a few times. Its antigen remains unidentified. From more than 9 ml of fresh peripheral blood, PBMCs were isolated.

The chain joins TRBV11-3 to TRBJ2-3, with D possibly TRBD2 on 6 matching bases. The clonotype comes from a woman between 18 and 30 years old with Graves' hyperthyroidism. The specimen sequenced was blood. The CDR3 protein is CASSSPGLPRSDTQYF. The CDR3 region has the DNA TGTGCCAGCAGCTCTCCGGGACTGCCTCGTTCAGATACGCAGTATTTT.